The clone carrying this T cell receptor (beta chain) was counted between two and nine times. Germline CDR1 is SGHRS and CDR2 is YFSETQ. The V and J ends lost 4 bases and 2 bases, in that order; junction bases with no gene match: 6. This CDR3 has 14 residues. The record originates from a study of blood T cell repertoires in COVID-19. Across the whole study: Samples of COVID-19 (acute and convalescent) were obtained from the United States, Italy and Spain. PBMCs, B-cell-depleted T cells, or T cells were the source of the cDNA or gDNA that made up the material.

Original processing notes: Reference gene primers were amplified, and this amplification served to estimate nucleated cell counts. The assay was immunoSEQ multiplex PCR, and TCRdb's table has in-frame clones only and misses some. V and J calls and clone size are copied from that table; D and trimming were computed from the DNA. The data hold 70,000 to 85,000 clones, with about 83% observed a single time. The sample was peripheral blood. This TCR came from a human donor in a cohort sampled during active COVID-19. V and J are TRBV5-1 and TRBJ2-7; TRBD1 matches 7 bases. CDR3 nucleotides: TGCGCCAGCAGCCTGACAGGGCCCCCCTACGAGCAGTACTTC. Amino acid sequence: CASSLTGPPYEQYF.